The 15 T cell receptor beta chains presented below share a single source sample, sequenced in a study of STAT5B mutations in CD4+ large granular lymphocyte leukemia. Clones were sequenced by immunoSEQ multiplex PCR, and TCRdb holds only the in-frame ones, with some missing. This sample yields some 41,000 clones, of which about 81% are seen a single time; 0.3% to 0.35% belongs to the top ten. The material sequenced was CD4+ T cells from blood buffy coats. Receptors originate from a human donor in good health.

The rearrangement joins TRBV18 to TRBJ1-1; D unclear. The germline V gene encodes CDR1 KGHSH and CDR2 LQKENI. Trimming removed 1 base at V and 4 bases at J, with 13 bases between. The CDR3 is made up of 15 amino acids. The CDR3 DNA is TGTGCCAGCTCACCACTAGAGTTGGGGATCACTGAAGCTTTCTTT. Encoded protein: CASSPLELGITEAFF. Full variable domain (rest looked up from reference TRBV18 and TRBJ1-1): NAGVMQNPRHLVRRRGQEARLRCSPMKGHSHVYWYRQLPEEGLKFMVYLQKENIIDESGMPKERFSAEFPKEGPSILRIQQVVRGDSAAYFCASSPLELGITEAFFGQGTRLTVV.

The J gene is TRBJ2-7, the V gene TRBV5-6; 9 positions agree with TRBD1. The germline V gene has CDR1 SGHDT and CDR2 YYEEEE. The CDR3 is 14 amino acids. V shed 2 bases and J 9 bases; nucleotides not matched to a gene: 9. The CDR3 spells CASSFGDRAGGQYF. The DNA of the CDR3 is TGTGCCAGCAGCTTTGGGGACAGGGCGGGTGGGCAGTACTTC.

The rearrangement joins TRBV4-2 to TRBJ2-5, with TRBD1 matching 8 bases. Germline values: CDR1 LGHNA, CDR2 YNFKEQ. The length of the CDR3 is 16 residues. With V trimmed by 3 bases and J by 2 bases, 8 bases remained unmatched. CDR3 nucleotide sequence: TGTGCCAGCAGCCAGGGACAGGCAACGAATCAAGAGACCCAGTACTTC. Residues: CASSQGQATNQETQYF.

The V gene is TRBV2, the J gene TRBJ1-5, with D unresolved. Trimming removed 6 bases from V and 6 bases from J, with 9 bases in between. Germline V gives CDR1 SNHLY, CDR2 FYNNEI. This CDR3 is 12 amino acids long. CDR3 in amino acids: CASSDAVQPQHF. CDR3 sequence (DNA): TGTGCCAGCAGCGATGCTGTTCAGCCCCAGCATTTT.

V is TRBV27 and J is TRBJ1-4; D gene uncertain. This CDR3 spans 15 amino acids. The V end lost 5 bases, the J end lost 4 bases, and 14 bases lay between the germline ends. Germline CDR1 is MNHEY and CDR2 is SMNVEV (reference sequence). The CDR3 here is CASSAGISRNEKLFF. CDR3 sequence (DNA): TGTGCCAGCAGTGCGGGGATTTCCCGTAATGAAAAACTGTTTTTT. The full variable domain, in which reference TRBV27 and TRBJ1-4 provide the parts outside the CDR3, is EAQVTQNPRYLITVTGKKLTVTCSQNMNHEYMSWYRQDPGLGLRQIYYSMNVEVTDKGDVPEGYKVSRKEKRNFPLILESPSPNQTSLYFCASSAGISRNEKLFFGSGTQLSVL.

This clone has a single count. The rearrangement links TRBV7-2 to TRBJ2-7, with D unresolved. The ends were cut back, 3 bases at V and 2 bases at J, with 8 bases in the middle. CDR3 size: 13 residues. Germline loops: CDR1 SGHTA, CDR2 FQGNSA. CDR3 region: CASSFIGAYEQYF. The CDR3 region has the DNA TGTGCCAGCAGCTTTATAGGAGCCTACGAGCAGTACTTC.

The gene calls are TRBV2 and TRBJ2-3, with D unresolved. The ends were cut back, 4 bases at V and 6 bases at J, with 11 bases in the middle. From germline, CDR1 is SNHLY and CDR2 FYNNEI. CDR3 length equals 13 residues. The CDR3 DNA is TGTGCCAGCAGTGCTTCGAGAATGGATACGCAGTATTTT. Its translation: CASSASRMDTQYF.

Written as DNA, the CDR3 is TGTGCCAGCAGATCCTCAACGCGGGGCTACACCTTC. Translating gives CASRSSTRGYTF. The V and J genes are TRBV28 and TRBJ1-2; unclear D gene. V lost 6 bases to trimming and J lost 8 bases, with 13 bases between them. Germline V gene data show CDR1 as MDHEN and CDR2 as SYDVKM. The CDR3 has 12 residues.

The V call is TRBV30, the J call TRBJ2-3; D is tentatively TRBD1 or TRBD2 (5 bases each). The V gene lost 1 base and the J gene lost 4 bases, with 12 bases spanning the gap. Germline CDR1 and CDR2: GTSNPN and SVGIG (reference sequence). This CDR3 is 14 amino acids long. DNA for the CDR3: TGTGCCTGGAGTGAAGGGGCGGGCGCAGATACGCAGTATTTT. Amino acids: CAWSEGAGADTQYF.

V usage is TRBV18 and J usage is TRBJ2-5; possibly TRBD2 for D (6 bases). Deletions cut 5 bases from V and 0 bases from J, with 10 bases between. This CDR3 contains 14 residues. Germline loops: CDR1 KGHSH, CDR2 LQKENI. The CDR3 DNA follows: TGTGCCAGCTCATACCGGGAGAACCAAGAGACCCAGTACTTC. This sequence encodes CASSYRENQETQYF.

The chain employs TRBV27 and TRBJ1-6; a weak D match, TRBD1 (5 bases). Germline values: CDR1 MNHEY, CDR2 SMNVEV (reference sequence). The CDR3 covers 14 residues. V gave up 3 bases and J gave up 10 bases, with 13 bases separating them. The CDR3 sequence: CASSFGRASSPLHF. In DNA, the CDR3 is TGTGCCAGCAGTTTTGGCAGGGCAAGCTCACCCCTCCACTTT.

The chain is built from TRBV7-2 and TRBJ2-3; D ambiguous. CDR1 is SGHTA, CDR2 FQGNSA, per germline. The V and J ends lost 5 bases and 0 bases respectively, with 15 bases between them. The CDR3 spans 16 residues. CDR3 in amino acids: CASSPTLIPSTDTQYF. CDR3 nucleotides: TGTGCCAGCAGCCCCACTTTGATCCCGAGCACAGATACGCAGTATTTT.

CDR3 bases: TGCGCCAGCAGCTTGTCCGGACAGTTGAACACTGAAGCTTTCTTT. It encodes CASSLSGQLNTEAFF. V gene TRBV5-1 combines with J gene TRBJ1-1, with D possibly being TRBD1 (6 bases). The V end lost 1 base, the J end lost 0 bases, and 10 bases lay between the germline ends. The CDR3 loop spans 15 amino acids. Germline V gives CDR1 SGHRS, CDR2 YFSETQ.

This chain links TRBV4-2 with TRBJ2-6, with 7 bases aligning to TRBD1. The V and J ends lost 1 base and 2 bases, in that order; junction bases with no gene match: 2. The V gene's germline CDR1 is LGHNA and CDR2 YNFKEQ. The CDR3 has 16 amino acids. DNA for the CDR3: TGTGCCAGCAGCCAAGCCCAGGGGGCTGGGGCCAACGTCCTGACTTTC. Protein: CASSQAQGAGANVLTF.

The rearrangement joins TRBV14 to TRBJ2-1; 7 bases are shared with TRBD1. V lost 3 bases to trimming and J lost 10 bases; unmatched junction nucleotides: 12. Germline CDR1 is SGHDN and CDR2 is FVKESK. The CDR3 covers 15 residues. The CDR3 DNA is TGTGCCAGCAGCCAGTCCCAGGGGGTTATAGGGGAGCAGTTCTTC. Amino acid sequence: CASSQSQGVIGEQFF.